This T cell receptor (beta chain) is from a study of T cell clones after liver transplantation. Regarding the study as a whole: Conclusions were preliminary, with small, heterogeneous patient groups.

Assay used: immunoSEQ multiplex PCR; TCRdb lists only in-frame clones, some missing. The profile covers 65,000 to 95,000 clones, with 80% appearing a single time and about 0.64% taken by the ten largest. About this clone itself: Antigen specificity is unknown.

The CDR3 length is 16 residues. Trimming removed 8 bases at V and 6 bases at J, with 23 bases between. Germline V gene data show CDR1 as MNHNY and CDR2 as SVGAGI (reference sequence). This chain links TRBV6-6 with TRBJ2-1, with D hard to call. The TCR was taken from a human donor who received a liver transplant. The input for sequencing was CD4+ T cells from blood, taken before liver transplant. CDR3 sequence reads: CASSTKTLQRPNEQFF. CDR3 nucleotides: TGTGCCAGCTCAACGAAGACCCTCCAGAGACCCAATGAGCAGTTCTTC.